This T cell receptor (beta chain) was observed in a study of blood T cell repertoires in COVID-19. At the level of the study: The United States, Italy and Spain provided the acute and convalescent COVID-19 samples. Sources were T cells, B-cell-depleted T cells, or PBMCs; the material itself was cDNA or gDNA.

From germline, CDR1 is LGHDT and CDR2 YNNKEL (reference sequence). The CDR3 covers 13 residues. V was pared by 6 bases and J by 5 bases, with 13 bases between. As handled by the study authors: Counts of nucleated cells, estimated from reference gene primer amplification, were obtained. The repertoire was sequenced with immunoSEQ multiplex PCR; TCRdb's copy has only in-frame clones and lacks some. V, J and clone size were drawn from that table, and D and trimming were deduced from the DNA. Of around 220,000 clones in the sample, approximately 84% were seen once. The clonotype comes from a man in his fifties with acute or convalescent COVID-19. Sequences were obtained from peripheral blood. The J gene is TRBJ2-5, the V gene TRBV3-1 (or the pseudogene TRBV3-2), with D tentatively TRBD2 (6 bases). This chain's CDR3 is CASRGTPGETQYF. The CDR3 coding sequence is TGTGCCAGCAGGGGGACTCCCGGGGAGACCCAGTACTTC.